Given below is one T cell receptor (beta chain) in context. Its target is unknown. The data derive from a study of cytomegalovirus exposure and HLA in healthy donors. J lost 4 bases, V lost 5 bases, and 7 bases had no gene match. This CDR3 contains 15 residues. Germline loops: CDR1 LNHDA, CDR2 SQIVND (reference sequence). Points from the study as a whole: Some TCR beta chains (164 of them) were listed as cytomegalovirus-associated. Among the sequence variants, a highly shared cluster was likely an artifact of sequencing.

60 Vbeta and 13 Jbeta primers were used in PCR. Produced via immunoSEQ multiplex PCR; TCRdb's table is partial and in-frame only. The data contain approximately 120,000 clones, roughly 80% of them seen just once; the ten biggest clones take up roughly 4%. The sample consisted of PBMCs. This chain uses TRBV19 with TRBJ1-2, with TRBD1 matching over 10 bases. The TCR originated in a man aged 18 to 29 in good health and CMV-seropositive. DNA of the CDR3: TGTGCCAGTAGTCTCTCGACAGGGGGCCTCTATGGCTACACCTTC. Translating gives CASSLSTGGLYGYTF.